Below, 9 T cell receptor beta chains from the same sample are listed, as sequenced in a study of CD8 T cells in ankylosing spondylitis. TCRdb called the 5' RACE reads again in MiXCR, with one record for every CDR3 protein. The table has fewer than 400,000 distinct CDR3 sequences, 14% to 15% seen once. The sample was blood, either unsorted or a sorted T cell fraction (not recorded which). All receptors come from a male donor with ankylosing spondylitis or in good health (not recorded which).

The sample holds a few counts of this clonotype. J is TRBJ2-3 and V is TRBV20-1; possible D gene TRBD1, 6 bases. The CDR3 runs to 14 residues. Germline V lookup: CDR1 DFQATT, CDR2 SNEGSKA (reference sequence). V lost 5 bases and J lost 0, with 12 bases in between. As DNA, the CDR3 is TGCAGTGCTCACGAAGGGGGAAGCACAGATACGCAGTATTTT. It codes for CSAHEGGSTDTQYF.

This clonotype was counted only a few times. The chain uses TRBV7-2 and TRBJ2-2; TRBD1 might be the D (6 bases). The CDR3 contains 14 residues. Germline V gene data show CDR1 as SGHTA and CDR2 as FQGNSA. Trimming left V 1 base short and J 6 bases short, with 9 bases between. The CDR3 DNA reads TGTGCCAGCAGCTTAGGCGGACAGTCCGGGGAGCTGTTTTTT. Translating gives CASSLGGQSGELFF.

This clonotype was counted between two and nine times. V usage is TRBV6-5 and J usage is TRBJ2-1, with a tentative D call TRBD2 (5 bases). Trimming took off 2 bases at V and 8 bases at J, with 13 bases between the two ends. Germline CDR1 and CDR2: MNHEY and SVGAGI. The CDR3 has 14 amino acids. The CDR3: CASSYEGRFDEQFF. Here the CDR3 DNA reads TGTGCCAGCAGTTACGAGGGAAGATTCGATGAGCAGTTCTTC.

The chain links TRBV5-5 to TRBJ2-5; possibly TRBD1 or TRBD2 for D (7 bases each). The V end lost 0 bases, the J end lost 4 bases, and 16 bases lay between the germline ends. CDR1 SGHKS and CDR2 YYEKEE come from the germline V gene (reference sequence). CDR3 length: 16 residues. The CDR3 region is CASSLGSGGGRETQYF. DNA for the CDR3: TGTGCCAGCAGCTTGGGTTCAGGGGGAGGGAGAGAGACCCAGTACTTC.

This clonotype has just a few counts. The rearrangement uses TRBV20-1 and TRBJ2-7; D is undetermined. The CDR3 runs 13 residues. Germline V gene data show CDR1 as DFQATT and CDR2 as SNEGSKA (reference sequence). V lost 3 bases and J lost 4, with 13 bases in between. The CDR3 spells CSASAALKYEQYF. CDR3 nucleotides: TGCAGTGCTAGTGCAGCTCTTAAGTACGAGCAGTACTTC.

This clonotype came up a few times. The chain employs TRBV12-3 or TRBV12-4 and TRBJ2-7; no definite D call. V gave up 2 bases and J gave up 0 bases, with 14 bases separating them. This CDR3 comprises 16 residues. The DNA for the CDR3 is TGTGCCAGCAGTTTATTACTACGGGCGCGCTCCTACGAGCAGTACTTC. This encodes CASSLLLRARSYEQYF.

The chain carries TRBV12-3 or TRBV12-4 and TRBJ2-2, with D possibly TRBD1 on 5 matching bases. V was pared by 7 bases and J by 6 bases, with 9 bases between. The CDR3 totals 12 residues. The CDR3, as DNA: TGTGCCAGCAAGCAGGGTCCCGGGGAGCTGTTTTTT. Residues: CASKQGPGELFF.

This clonotype was seen a handful of times. The V call is TRBV10-3, the J call TRBJ1-1; D is unclear. Germline CDR1 and CDR2: ENHRY and SYGVKD. This CDR3 contains 14 residues. Trimming took off 4 bases at V and 0 bases at J, with 9 bases between the two ends. The CDR3 bases are TGTGCCATCAGTGGTGAGCGGCTGAACACTGAAGCTTTCTTT. It is translated as CAISGERLNTEAFF.

Of note for this clonotype: Germline and junction disagree at one end, which may indicate a read error. The rearrangement links TRBV2 to TRBJ2-3; 7 bases map to TRBD2. CDR1 is SNHLY, CDR2 FYNNEI, per germline. The CDR3 has 15 amino acids. CDR3 loop: CASREAGPDTDTQYF. CDR3 sequence (DNA): TGTGCCAGCCGTGAAGCGGGACCCGACACAGATACGCAGTATTTT.